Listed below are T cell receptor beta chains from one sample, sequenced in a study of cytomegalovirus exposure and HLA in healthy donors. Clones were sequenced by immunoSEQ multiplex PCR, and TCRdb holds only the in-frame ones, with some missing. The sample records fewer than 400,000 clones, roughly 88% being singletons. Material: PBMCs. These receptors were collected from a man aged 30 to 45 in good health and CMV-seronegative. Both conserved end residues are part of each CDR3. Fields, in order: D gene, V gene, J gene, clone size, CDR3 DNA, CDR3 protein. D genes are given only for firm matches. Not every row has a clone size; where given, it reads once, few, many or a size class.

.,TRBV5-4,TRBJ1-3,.,TGTGCCAGCAGCTTGACCAGCTCTGGAAACACCATATATTTT,CASSLTSSGNTIYF
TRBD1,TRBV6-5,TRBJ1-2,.,TGTGCCAGCAAAGCGGGACAGGACAACTATGGCTACACCTTC,CASKAGQDNYGYTF
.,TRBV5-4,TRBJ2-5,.,TGTGCCAGCAGCTTGGTAGGTCGAGGAGAGACCCAGTACTTC,CASSLVGRGETQYF
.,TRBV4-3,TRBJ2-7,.,TGCGCCAGCAGCCAAGACCTAGCGCCTAGCTCCTACGAGCAGTACTTC,CASSQDLAPSSYEQYF
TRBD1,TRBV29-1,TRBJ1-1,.,TGCAGCGCAGAAGGACAGGGAATGAACACTGAAGCTTTCTTT,CSAEGQGMNTEAFF
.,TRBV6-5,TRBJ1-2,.,TGTGCCAGCAGTACCCTCCAGAATAACTATGGCTACACCTTC,CASSTLQNNYGYTF
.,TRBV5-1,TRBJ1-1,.,TGCGCCAGCAGCTTGGTCTTTGGAGACACTGAAGCTTTCTTT,CASSLVFGDTEAFF
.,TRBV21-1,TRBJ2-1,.,TGTGCCAGCAGCAAGGCGGACAGGAAGGCTTACAATGAGCAGTTCTTC,CASSKADRKAYNEQFF
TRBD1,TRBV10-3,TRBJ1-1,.,TGTGCCATCAGGGGACAGGACACTGAAGCTTTCTTT,CAIRGQDTEAFF
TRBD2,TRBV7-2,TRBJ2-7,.,TGTGCCAGCAGCTCGGCTAGCGGGGGGGCCCAGCAGTACTTC,CASSSASGGAQQYF
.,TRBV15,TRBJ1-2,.,TGTGCCACCAGCAGAGGTATAGAACCTAACTATGGCTACACCTTC,CATSRGIEPNYGYTF
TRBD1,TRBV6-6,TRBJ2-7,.,TGTGCCAGCAGTTACGACAGGGCCGGGGACTACGAGCAGTACTTC,CASSYDRAGDYEQYF
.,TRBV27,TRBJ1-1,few,TGTGCCAGCACCCTAAATCCGGGGATGAACACTGAAGCTTTCTTT,CASTLNPGMNTEAFF
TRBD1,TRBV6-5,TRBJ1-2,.,TGTGCCAGCAGTCCCGGGACAGTGTTAAGTGGCTACACCTTC,CASSPGTVLSGYTF
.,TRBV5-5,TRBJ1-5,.,TGTGCCAGCAGCTCCCGGCCGCAGGGTAGCAATCAGCCCCAGCATTTT,CASSSRPQGSNQPQHF
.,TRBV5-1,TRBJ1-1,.,TGCGCCAGCAGCTTGGTGGAGGGAGTCACTGAAGCTTTCTTT,CASSLVEGVTEAFF
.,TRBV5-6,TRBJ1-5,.,TGTGCCAGCAGCTTGCGGGGGACCTCTCCTCAGCCCCAGCATTTT,CASSLRGTSPQPQHF
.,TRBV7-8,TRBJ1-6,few,TGTGCCAGCAGCTCCAGGCAGGAAACCTATTCACCCCTCCACTTT,CASSSRQETYSPLHF
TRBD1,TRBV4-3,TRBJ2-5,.,TGCGCCAGCAGCCAAGATGGTGGGGACAGCCGGGAGACCCAGTACTTC,CASSQDGGDSRETQYF
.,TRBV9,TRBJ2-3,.,TGTGCCAGCCAGCTAGGGGGGGGCACAGATACGCAGTATTTT,CASQLGGGTDTQYF
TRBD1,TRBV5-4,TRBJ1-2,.,TGTGCCAGCAGCTTGGAGGTGACAGGGGATGGCTACACCTTC,CASSLEVTGDGYTF
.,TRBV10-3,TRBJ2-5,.,TGTGCCGCCGGGACTCCCGTAAATAACCAAGAGACCCAGTACTTC,CAAGTPVNNQETQYF
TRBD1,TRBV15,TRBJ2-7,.,TGTGCCACCAGCAGAGAGACAGGGGACAACCACGAGCAGTACTTC,CATSRETGDNHEQYF
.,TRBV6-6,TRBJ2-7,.,TGTGCCAGCAGTTCCACAGGTTCCTACGAGCAGTACTTC,CASSSTGSYEQYF
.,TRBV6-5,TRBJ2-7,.,TGTGCCAGCAGTTACTCGAGTCTGATGCACGAGCAGTACTTC,CASSYSSLMHEQYF
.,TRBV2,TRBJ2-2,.,TGTGCCAGCAGTGGAGCACTCCCCACCGGGGAGCTGTTTTTT,CASSGALPTGELFF
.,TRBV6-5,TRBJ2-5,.,TGTGCCAGCAGTTACAGCGGAAACCAAGAGACCCAGTACTTC,CASSYSGNQETQYF
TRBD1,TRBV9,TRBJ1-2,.,TGTGCCAGCAGCTTACCCGGGACAGGGGGTCTTGGCTACACCTTC,CASSLPGTGGLGYTF
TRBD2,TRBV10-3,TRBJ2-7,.,TGTGCCATCAGTGGACTAGCGGGGGGCGGCTCCTACGAGCAGTACTTC,CAISGLAGGGSYEQYF
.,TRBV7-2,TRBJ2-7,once,TGTGCCAGCAGCTTAGATAGGGGGAGCTACGAGCAGTACTTC,CASSLDRGSYEQYF
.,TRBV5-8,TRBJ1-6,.,TGTGCCAGCAGCCCCGAGGCGGGGATTTTGAATTCACCCCTCCACTTT,CASSPEAGILNSPLHF
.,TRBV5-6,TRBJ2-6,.,TGTGCCAGCAGCCCCACGACAGCCTCTGGGGCCAACGTCCTGACTTTC,CASSPTTASGANVLTF
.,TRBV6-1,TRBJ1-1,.,TGTGCCAGCAGTGACCTTCTCGGTACAGGGTCGGAAGCTTTCTTT,CASSDLLGTGSEAFF
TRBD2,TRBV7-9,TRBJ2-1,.,TGTGCCAGCAGCTTAGTGGGGGGGTACAATGAGCAGTTCTTC,CASSLVGGYNEQFF
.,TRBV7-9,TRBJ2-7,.,TGTGCCAGCAGCCCAGTCACCGAGCAGTACTTC,CASSPVTEQYF
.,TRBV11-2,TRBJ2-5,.,TGTGCCAGCAGCTTACCGGACAGAGACCATTTTGAGACCCAGTACTTC,CASSLPDRDHFETQYF
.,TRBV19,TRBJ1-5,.,TGTGCCAGTAGTACTCACACGGGAAATCAGCCCCAGCATTTT,CASSTHTGNQPQHF
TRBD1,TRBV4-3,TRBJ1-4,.,TGCGCCAGCAGCCAAGATCAGGGGGTTTTCTATGAAAAACTGTTTTTT,CASSQDQGVFYEKLFF
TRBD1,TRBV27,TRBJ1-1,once,TGTGCCAGCAGTAGGCCCGGGACAGGCACGAACACTGAAGCTTTCTTT,CASSRPGTGTNTEAFF
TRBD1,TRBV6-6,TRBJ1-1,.,TGTGCCAGCAGTTACTTCCGGGACAGGGCCACTGAAGCTTTCTTT,CASSYFRDRATEAFF
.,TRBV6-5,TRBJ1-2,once,TGTGCCAGCATGCTCCACATCGGCTACACCTTC,CASMLHIGYTF
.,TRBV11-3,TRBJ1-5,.,TGTGCCAGCAGCTTAGATCAAGGAGGTTTCCAGCAGCCCCAGCATTTT,CASSLDQGGFQQPQHF
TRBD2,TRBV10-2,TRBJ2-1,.,TGCGCCAGCAGTACCGGGGGGGCCTACAATGAGCAGTTCTTC,CASSTGGAYNEQFF
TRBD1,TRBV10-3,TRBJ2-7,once,TGTGCCATCAGTCAGGGACAGATGGGCGGGTGGTACTTC,CAISQGQMGGWYF
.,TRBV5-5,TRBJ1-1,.,TGTGCCAGCAGGGGACACCCGACGACTTTGAACACTGAAGCTTTCTTT,CASRGHPTTLNTEAFF
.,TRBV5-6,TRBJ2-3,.,TGTGCCAGCAGCTTGGTGCGGACTAGCACAGATACGCAGTATTTT,CASSLVRTSTDTQYF
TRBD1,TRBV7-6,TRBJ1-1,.,TGTGCCAGCAGCTTAGAGACAGGGGGCCGAACTGAAGCTTTCTTT,CASSLETGGRTEAFF
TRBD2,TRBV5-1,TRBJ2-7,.,TGCGCCAGCAGCCCTGGCCTAGCGGGGGGCCCCTACGAGCAGTACTTC,CASSPGLAGGPYEQYF
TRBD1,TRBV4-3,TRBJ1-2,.,TGCGCCAGCAGCCAAGTGATTAGGGGGCTGGGGTATGGCTACACCTTC,CASSQVIRGLGYGYTF
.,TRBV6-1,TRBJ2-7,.,TGTGCCAGCAGTGAAGCTCTGGAGGGTGGCTTTTACGAGCAGTACTTC,CASSEALEGGFYEQYF
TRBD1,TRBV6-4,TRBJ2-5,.,TGTGCCAGCAGTGAAAGGGACAGGGTGGAGACCCAGTACTTC,CASSERDRVETQYF
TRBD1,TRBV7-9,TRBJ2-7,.,TGTGCCAGCAGCGATACAGGACAGGGATTCTCCTACGAGCAGTACTTC,CASSDTGQGFSYEQYF